This T cell receptor (beta chain) derives from a study of persistence of HIV-infected CD4 T cells. The CDR3 runs 14 residues. The V segment lost 10 bases and the J segment 10 bases; nucleotides outside the gene matches: 11. Germline V gives CDR1 MDHEN, CDR2 SYDVKM. Sequencing used immunoSEQ version 4 in survey mode. Using immunoSEQ multiplex PCR, the repertoire was profiled, and TCRdb retains in-frame clones only, with some absent. This table holds 44,000 or so clones, about nine tenths found once. A remark on this clone: What it binds is unknown.

Nonspecific anti-CD3/anti-CD28 bead stimulation represents the broad CD4+ T cell repertoire. Sorting of responding CD4+ T cells relied on upregulated CD40 ligand together with CD69. Undetectable plasma HIV-1 RNA below 50 copies/mL lasted at least 4 years. This sequence was found in an adult man with HIV who was CMV-seropositive. The rearrangement uses TRBV28 and TRBJ1-6; 9 bases are shared with TRBD1. The source material was CD4+ T cells sorted from PBMCs after roughly 18-hour stimulation, sampled from a patient who received antiretroviral therapy. CDR3 loop: CATPRQGERSPLHF. The CDR3 coding sequence is TGTGCCACCCCAAGACAGGGGGAGCGGTCACCCCTCCACTTT.